The T cell receptor (beta chain) described here comes from a study of cytomegalovirus exposure and HLA in healthy donors. As for the study in general: An early data release held some 85 million unique TCRs from HLA-typed donors. Notes on the study in general: The authors enumerated around 150 TCR beta chains as linked to cytomegalovirus. CMV serostatus alone was available as immune exposure information. The study dropped some indistinguishable V segments, TRBV6-2 and TRBV6-3 among them.

Researchers ran the PCR with 60 Vbeta and 13 Jbeta primers. Measured with immunoSEQ multiplex PCR; TCRdb has only the in-frame clones, and not every one. The sample yields 100,000 to 150,000 clones, 70% to 85% seen once. V lost 1 base to trimming and J lost 4 bases; unmatched junction nucleotides: 2. The CDR3 contains 14 residues. Germline V CDR1 and CDR2: SGHTA, FQGNSA. Only a few counts were recorded for this clone. Its antigen is unidentified. This sequence was found in a male donor in good health and CMV-seropositive. Specimen: PBMCs. The gene calls are TRBV7-2 and TRBJ1-2; 8 bases fit TRBD1. CDR3 region: CASSLDRGTYGYTF. CDR3 DNA: TGTGCCAGCAGCTTAGACAGGGGGACCTATGGCTACACCTTC.